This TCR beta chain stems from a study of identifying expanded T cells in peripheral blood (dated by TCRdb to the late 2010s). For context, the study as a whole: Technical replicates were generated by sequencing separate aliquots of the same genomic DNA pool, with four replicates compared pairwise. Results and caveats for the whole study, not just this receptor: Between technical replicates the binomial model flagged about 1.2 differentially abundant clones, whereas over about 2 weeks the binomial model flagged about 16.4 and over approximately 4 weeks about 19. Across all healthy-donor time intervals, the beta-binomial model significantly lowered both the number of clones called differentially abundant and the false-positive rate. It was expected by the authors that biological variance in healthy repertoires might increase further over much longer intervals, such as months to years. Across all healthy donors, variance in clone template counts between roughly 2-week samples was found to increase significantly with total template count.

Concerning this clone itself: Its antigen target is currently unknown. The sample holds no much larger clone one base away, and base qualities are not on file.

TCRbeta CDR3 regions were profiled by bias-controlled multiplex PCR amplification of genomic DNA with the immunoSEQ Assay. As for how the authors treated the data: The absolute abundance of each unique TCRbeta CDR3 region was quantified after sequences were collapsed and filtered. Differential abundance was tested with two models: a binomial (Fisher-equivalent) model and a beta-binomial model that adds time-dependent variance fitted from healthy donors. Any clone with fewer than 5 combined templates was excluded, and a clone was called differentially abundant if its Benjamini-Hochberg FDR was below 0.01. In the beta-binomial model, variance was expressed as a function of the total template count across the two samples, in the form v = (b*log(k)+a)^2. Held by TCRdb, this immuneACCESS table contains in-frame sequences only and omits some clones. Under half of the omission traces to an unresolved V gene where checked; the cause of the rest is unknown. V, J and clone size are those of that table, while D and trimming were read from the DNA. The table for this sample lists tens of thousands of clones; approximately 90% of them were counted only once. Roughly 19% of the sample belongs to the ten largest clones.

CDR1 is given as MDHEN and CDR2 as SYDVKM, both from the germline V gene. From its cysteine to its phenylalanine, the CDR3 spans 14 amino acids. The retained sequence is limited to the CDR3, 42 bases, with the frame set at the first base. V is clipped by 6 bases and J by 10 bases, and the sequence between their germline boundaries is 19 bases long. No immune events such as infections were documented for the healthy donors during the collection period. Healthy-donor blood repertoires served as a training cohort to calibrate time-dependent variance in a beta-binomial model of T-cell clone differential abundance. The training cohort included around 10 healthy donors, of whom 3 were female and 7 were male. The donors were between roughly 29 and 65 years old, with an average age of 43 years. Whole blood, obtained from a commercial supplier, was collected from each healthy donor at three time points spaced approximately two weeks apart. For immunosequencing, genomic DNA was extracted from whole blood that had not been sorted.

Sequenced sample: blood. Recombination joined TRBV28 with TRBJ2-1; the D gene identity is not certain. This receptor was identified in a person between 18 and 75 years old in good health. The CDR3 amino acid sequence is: CASSSLIPPPEQFF. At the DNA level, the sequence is TGTGCCAGCAGCTCCCTAATTCCCCCTCCGGAGCAGTTCTTC.